This T cell receptor beta chain was sequenced for a study of shared clonotypes between healthy human individuals. Sorted subsets were amplified in replicate PCRs using 200 ng DNA, about 30,000 T cell genomes. Assay: immunoSEQ multiplex PCR; the TCRdb copy retains only in-frame clones and omits some. The sample carries hundreds of thousands of clones, around four fifths recorded once. The source is a woman aged 25 to 39 in good health. The sequenced sample was memory CD4+ T cells sorted from blood. Subset defined: CD45RA-negative fraction.

CDR3 sequence: CASSILGNTGELFF. CDR3 DNA: TGTGCCAGTAGTATTCTAGGGAACACCGGGGAGCTGTTTTTT. V gene TRBV19 combines with J gene TRBJ2-2; the D is unclear. Germline V gives CDR1 LNHDA, CDR2 SQIVND (reference sequence). Deletions cut 3 bases from V and 1 base from J, with 6 bases between. This CDR3 region has 14 residues.